These T cell receptor beta chains were read from a single sample in a study of OX40 agonist ivuxolimab in advanced cancers. Libraries were prepared by immunoSEQ multiplex PCR; TCRdb keeps only in-frame clonotypes and omits some of them. The sample has about 73,000 clones, 85% to 90% seen once; the top ten hold about a tenth. The material sequenced was CD4+ or CD8+ T cells sorted from blood, taken in a trial of the OX40 agonist ivuxolimab. These receptors originate from an adult with an advanced solid tumor such as melanoma, head and neck, liver or kidney cancer. CDR3s include the opening cysteine and the closing phenylalanine or tryptophan. The D gene is left open where the match is weak.

CDR3 DNA	CDR3 protein	D gene	V gene	J gene
TGTGCCAGCAGTAGGGACTTAGGATCCTACGAGCAGTACTTC	CASSRDLGSYEQYF	NA	TRBV2	TRBJ2-7
TGTGCCAGCAGCTTAAGATTCCAGGGAGTTGATACGCAGTATTTT	CASSLRFQGVDTQYF	NA	TRBV7-6	TRBJ2-3
TGCGCCAGCAGCCTTGTATCAGGGAATGAGCAGTTCTTC	CASSLVSGNEQFF	NA	TRBV4-1	TRBJ2-1
TGTGCCAGCAGCTTGGGGGGTGTATTGGCGGGGAACACTGAAGCTTTCTTT	CASSLGGVLAGNTEAFF	NA	TRBV7-8	TRBJ1-1
TGTGCCAGCAGTCAGGGGGGGGTTTCCTACAATGAGCAGTTCTTC	CASSQGGVSYNEQFF	NA	TRBV14	TRBJ2-1
TGTGCCAGCAGCTTAGTACAGGGGCCTACCTACAATGAGCAGTTCTTC	CASSLVQGPTYNEQFF	TRBD1	TRBV11-2	TRBJ2-1
TGTGCCAGCAGCTTAGTTGGCCCGGGGGGCACTGAAGCTTTCTTT	CASSLVGPGGTEAFF	NA	TRBV11-2	TRBJ1-1
TGTGCCAGCAGACCTAACAGGGGGAGGGACACTGAAGCTTTCTTT	CASRPNRGRDTEAFF	TRBD1	TRBV27	TRBJ1-1
TGTGCCAGCAGCAGCTCCTACGAGCAGTACTTC	CASSSSYEQYF	NA	TRBV27	TRBJ2-7
TGTGCCAGCAGCTTATTGCGGACCTCCTACAATGAGCAGTTCTTC	CASSLLRTSYNEQFF	NA	TRBV11-2	TRBJ2-1
TGTGCCAGCAGCTTGGTTCGGACTGAAGCTTTCTTT	CASSLVRTEAFF	NA	TRBV5-8	TRBJ1-1
TGTGCCAGCAGTGACTCTCTCGGAACTTCTGGGGCCAACGTCCTGACTTTC	CASSDSLGTSGANVLTF	NA	TRBV2	TRBJ2-6
TGTGCCAGCAGCTTAGGAACCGGGCCGGGAGGCGGCGGCTACACCTTC	CASSLGTGPGGGGYTF	NA	TRBV7-9	TRBJ1-2
TGCAGCGTTGTTGGGGTCGGCACTGAAGCTTTCTTT	CSVVGVGTEAFF	NA	TRBV29-1	TRBJ1-1
TGTGCCAGCAGCTTAGCGGGAGGCGCAGATACGCAGTATTTT	CASSLAGGADTQYF	TRBD2	TRBV11-2	TRBJ2-3
TGTGCCAGTAGTATAAGGGGAACGGGCACTGAAGCTTTCTTT	CASSIRGTGTEAFF	NA	TRBV19	TRBJ1-1
TGTGCCACCAGCAGACGACTAGGCTACGAGCAGTACTTC	CATSRRLGYEQYF	NA	TRBV15	TRBJ2-7